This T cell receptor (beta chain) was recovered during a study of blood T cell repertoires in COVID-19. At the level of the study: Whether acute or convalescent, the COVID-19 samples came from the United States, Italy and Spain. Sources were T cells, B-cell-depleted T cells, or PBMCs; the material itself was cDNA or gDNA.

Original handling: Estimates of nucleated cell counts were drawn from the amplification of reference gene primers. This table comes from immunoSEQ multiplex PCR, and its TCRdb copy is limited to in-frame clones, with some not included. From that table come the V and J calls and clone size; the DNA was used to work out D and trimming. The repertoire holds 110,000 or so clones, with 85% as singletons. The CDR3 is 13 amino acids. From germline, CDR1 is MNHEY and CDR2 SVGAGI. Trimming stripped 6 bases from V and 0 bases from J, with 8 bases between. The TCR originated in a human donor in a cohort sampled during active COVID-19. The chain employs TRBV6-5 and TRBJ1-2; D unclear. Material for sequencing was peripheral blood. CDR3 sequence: CASRDTANYGYTF. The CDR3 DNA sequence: TGTGCCAGCAGGGATACAGCTAACTATGGCTACACCTTC.